This T cell receptor (beta chain) was sequenced for a study of cytotoxic CD8 clonotypes in ibrutinib-treated CLL. The method was immunoSEQ multiplex PCR; TCRdb's version includes in-frame clones alone and lacks a portion of them. The data show 270,000 or so clones, about 72% seen once. Study-wide points: The study found clonality rose at ibrutinib response, then fell toward baseline at progression.

About this clone itself: Antigen: not known.

Looked up from germline, CDR1 is SGHNT and CDR2 is YYREEE (reference sequence). The length of the CDR3 is 12 residues. With 3 bases removed from V and 7 bases from J, the gap between germline ends came to 10 bases. This chain joins TRBV5-4 and TRBJ1-2; a weak D match, TRBD1 (5 bases). Sequenced here: PBMCs, sampled at disease progression, from a patient treated with ibrutinib. This TCR came from a human donor with chronic lymphocytic leukemia. This CDR3 reads CASSWTQGGYTF. The CDR3 nucleotides are TGTGCCAGCAGCTGGACGCAGGGTGGCTACACCTTC.